This entry is about one T cell receptor (beta chain). Libraries were prepared by immunoSEQ multiplex PCR; TCRdb keeps only in-frame clonotypes and omits some of them. The data contain about 260,000 clones, 80% to 85% of them singletons. This CDR3 region has 12 residues. V gave up 1 base and J gave up 9 bases, with 9 bases separating them. This sample stems from a study of blood T cell repertoires in COVID-19. The TCR originated in a man in his fifties or sixties with acute or convalescent COVID-19. The rearrangement uses TRBV12-3 or TRBV12-4 and TRBJ1-1, with D maybe TRBD1 (5 bases). Sequenced sample: peripheral blood. The CDR3 spells CASSLVQAKAFF. CDR3 nucleotides: TGTGCCAGCAGTTTAGTACAGGCTAAAGCTTTCTTT.